These 27 T cell receptor beta chains share one sample of origin, sequenced in a study of beta chain features in type 1 diabetes (dated by TCRdb to about 2018). The paper's findings and limits, for the study overall: A moderate but significant shortening of TCRB CDR3 length was observed in type 1 diabetes patients in all four CD4+ subsets.

Their antigen targets remain unknown. Library preparation employed the immunoSEQ multiplex PCR assay. The entire amount of isolated RNA was reverse transcribed using the High Capacity cDNA Reverse Transcription Kit, so the sequenced TCRB transcripts were expressed ones. This immuneACCESS table, as held by TCRdb, lists in-frame sequences with V and J called but not all clones. Of the missing ones, under half trace to an unresolved V gene in checked studies; the others have no known cause. The sample table shows 100,000 to 150,000 clones, and 17% are seen once. The ten largest clones add up to roughly 2.6% of the sample. Sample: central memory CD4+ T cells from blood. The receptors derive from a man between 18 and 29 years old with type 1 diabetes.

V gene TRBV28 combines with J gene TRBJ1-1; possible D gene TRBD1, 6 bases. V lost 8 bases, J lost 4 bases, and 14 bases lay in between. The germline CDR1 and CDR2 sequences are MDHEN and SYDVKM. The CDR3 runs to 13 residues. The DNA for the CDR3 is TGTGCCAGCTATACAGGGCTCGGCACTGAAGCTTTCTTT. Amino acids: CASYTGLGTEAFF.

This clone was seen repeatedly, ten times or more. The J gene is TRBJ1-1, the V gene TRBV7-2; no reliable D call. CDR3 length: 14 amino acids. Germline-derived CDR1 and CDR2 are SGHTA and FQGNSA. V was clipped by 1 base and J by 1 base, with 7 bases between them. The CDR3 is CASSLGQPNTEAFF. The CDR3 DNA sequence: TGTGCCAGCAGCTTAGGGCAGCCGAACACTGAAGCTTTCTTT.

This clone was counted a few times. V is TRBV19 and J is TRBJ1-4; D ambiguous. CDR1 is LNHDA, CDR2 SQIVND, per germline (reference sequence). Deletions cut 10 bases from V and 7 bases from J, with 16 bases between. The length of the CDR3 is 13 residues. The CDR3 nucleotides read TGTGCCACTTTGGGGTGGCTCCCTGAAAAACTGTTTTTT. It yields the protein CATLGWLPEKLFF.

The rearrangement links TRBV10-3 to TRBJ2-3; D tentatively fits TRBD1 or TRBD2 (6 bases each). This CDR3 comprises 17 residues. Trimming cost V 3 bases and J 5 bases, with 21 bases left between them. Looked up from germline, CDR1 is ENHRY and CDR2 is SYGVKD. The CDR3 coding sequence is TGTGCCATCAGTGATGCCCGGAGAGGGGGAGGAGGAGATACGCAGTATTTT. This encodes CAISDARRGGGGDTQYF.

The CDR3 sequence is CASSPGVLDQQETQYF. CDR3 nucleotides: TGTGCCAGCTCCCCTGGGGTTCTGGACCAACAAGAGACCCAGTACTTC. This chain uses TRBV9 with TRBJ2-5; D remains unclear. CDR3 length: 16 amino acids. V dropped 7 bases and J dropped 2 bases, with 21 bases sitting between them. Per the germline V gene, CDR1 is SGDLS and CDR2 is YYNGEE.

This clone was found a few times. The DNA of the CDR3 is TGTGCCACCAGCAGAGATCCCCTGACTGGTGGAAACACCATATATTTT. This encodes CATSRDPLTGGNTIYF. V is TRBV15 and J is TRBJ1-3; no firm D call. Trimming shortened V by 0 bases and J by 3 bases, and 12 bases separated the two germline ends. Germline V gives CDR1 LNHNV, CDR2 YYDKDF (reference sequence). The CDR3 is 16 residues long.

This CDR3 reads CASSLAGTSGEQYF. DNA of the CDR3: TGTGCCAGCAGCTTGGCCGGGACTAGCGGCGAGCAGTACTTC. The V call is TRBV5-4, the J call TRBJ2-7; 11 positions match TRBD2. Germline CDR1 is SGHNT and CDR2 is YYREEE (reference sequence). This CDR3 has 14 residues. The V gene end was trimmed by 0 bases and the J gene end by 6 bases; junction bases not matched to a gene: 2.

The CDR3 DNA is TGTGCCAGCAGCCCCGAGAGGGCAATGAATGAGCAGTTCTTC. It translates to CASSPERAMNEQFF. The rearrangement uses TRBV6-4 and TRBJ2-1, with D perhaps matching TRBD2 (5 bases). With 6 bases removed from V and 7 bases from J, the gap between germline ends came to 16 bases. The V gene's germline CDR1 is MRHNA and CDR2 SNTAGT. The CDR3 extends over 14 amino acids.

This chain uses TRBV11-1 with TRBJ2-3; D could derive from TRBD1 or TRBD2 (6 bases each). Germline V gene lookup returns CDR1 SGHAT and CDR2 FQDESV (reference sequence). The V and J ends lost 5 bases and 0 bases respectively, with 12 bases between them. There are 15 residues in the CDR3. DNA of the CDR3: TGTGCCAGCAGCCCCGAGGGGGGAAGCACAGATACGCAGTATTTT. Encoded protein: CASSPEGGSTDTQYF.

This clone showed up just a few times. The rearrangement uses TRBV5-1 and TRBJ1-1; D unresolved. Trimming removed 7 bases from V and 1 base from J, with 11 bases in between. The germline V gene encodes CDR1 SGHRS and CDR2 YFSETQ. CDR3 length equals 13 residues. The CDR3 here is CASSRAPNTEAFF. CDR3 nucleotides: TGCGCCAGCTCCCGGGCCCCGAACACTGAAGCTTTCTTT.

Many counts were recorded for this clone. The V and J genes are TRBV28 and TRBJ2-7, with TRBD1 matching 7 bases. Unmatched junction bases numbered 7, after V lost 7 bases and J lost 10 bases. CDR1 MDHEN and CDR2 SYDVKM come from the germline V gene. This CDR3 region has 11 residues. CDR3 sequence reads: CASTLRGPQYF. The CDR3 DNA is TGTGCCAGCACCTTAAGGGGGCCTCAGTACTTC.

The sample holds a few counts of this clone. The CDR3 sequence: CSVGGTGQQPQHF. DNA of the CDR3: TGCAGCGTTGGGGGGACAGGGCAGCAGCCCCAGCATTTT. The rearrangement joins TRBV29-1 to TRBJ1-5; 9 bases match TRBD1. Germline CDR1 reads SQVTM; CDR2 reads ANQGSEA. The trim removed 4 bases at V and 7 bases at J, leaving 5 bases unmatched. The CDR3 sequence is 13 residues long.

This clone was seen just once. The V call is TRBV27, the J call TRBJ2-3, with 10 bases that match TRBD2. The CDR3 has 14 amino acids. CDR1 MNHEY and CDR2 SMNVEV come from the germline V gene (reference sequence). Germline trimming cut 4 bases from V and 10 bases from J; bases unmatched to any gene: 8. In nucleotides, the CDR3 is TGTGCCAGCAGTTACCTCGGACTAGCGGCTTCGCAGTATTTT. Encoded protein: CASSYLGLAASQYF.

This clone has a handful of counts. The chain links TRBV14 to TRBJ2-3; D is undetermined. The germline V gene encodes CDR1 SGHDN and CDR2 FVKESK. V was shortened by 6 bases and J by 0 bases, with 4 bases between the two germline ends. The length of the CDR3 is 12 residues. DNA for the CDR3: TGTGCCAGCAGGCTTAGCACAGATACGCAGTATTTT. Residues: CASRLSTDTQYF.

The V gene is TRBV11-2, the J gene TRBJ2-3; perhaps TRBD2 as D (5 bases). This CDR3 region has 16 residues. The V end was cut by 4 bases, the J end by 0 bases, with 14 bases between. Germline CDR1 and CDR2: SGHAT and FQNNGV. In DNA form, the CDR3 reads TGTGCCAGCAGCTCCGGGGTCTACGTCAGCACAGATACGCAGTATTTT. This encodes CASSSGVYVSTDTQYF. Using reference TRBV11-2 and TRBJ2-3 for the parts outside the CDR3, the full variable domain is EAGVAQSPRYKIIEKRQSVAFWCNPISGHATLYWYQQILGQGPKLLIQFQNNGVVDDSQLPKDRFSAERLKGVDSTLKIQPAKLEDSAVYLCASSSGVYVSTDTQYFGPGTRLTVL.

This clone was picked up a small number of times. The CDR3 DNA sequence: TGCAGCGGGGGGACTACCTCCTACAATGAGCAGTTCTTC. Translation gives CSGGTTSYNEQFF. This chain links TRBV29-1 with TRBJ2-1; 7 bases are a match to TRBD2. V gave up 7 bases and J gave up 0 bases; unmatched junction bases: 3. CDR3 length: 13 amino acids. Per the germline V gene, CDR1 is SQVTM and CDR2 is ANQGSEA.

This clone was detected only a few times. V usage is TRBV7-8 and J usage is TRBJ2-7; D possibly corresponds to TRBD2 (5 bases). The ends were cut back, 1 base at V and 6 bases at J, with 16 bases in the middle. CDR3 length: 15 residues. Germline lookup yields CDR1 SGHVS and CDR2 FQNEAQ. The CDR3 here is CASSLVRLAAAEQYF. The CDR3 DNA follows: TGTGCCAGCAGCTTAGTTCGGCTAGCTGCGGCCGAGCAGTACTTC.

The V and J genes are TRBV6-1 and TRBJ1-6; TRBD1 matches 10 bases. CDR1 is MNHNS and CDR2 is SASEGT in the germline V gene. V gave up 3 bases and J gave up 6 bases; unmatched junction bases: 8. This CDR3 has 17 residues. The CDR3 reads CASSDSGTGVFNSPLHF. CDR3 coding DNA: TGTGCCAGCAGTGATTCCGGGACAGGGGTCTTTAATTCACCCCTCCACTTT.

Only a few counts were recorded for this clone. The gene calls are TRBV5-4 and TRBJ1-1; 7 bases line up with TRBD1. CDR1 and CDR2 from the germline V gene are SGHNT and YYREEE (reference sequence). Unmatched junction bases numbered 3, after V lost 3 bases and J lost 1 base. This CDR3 has 14 amino acids. The CDR3 region has the DNA TGTGCCAGCAGCTACTGGACAGGGAACACTGAAGCTTTCTTT. Translated, it gives CASSYWTGNTEAFF.

The chain has TRBV9 and TRBJ2-3; D is unclear. The V gene's germline CDR1 is SGDLS and CDR2 YYNGEE. Trimming shortened V by 0 bases and J by 5 bases, and 7 bases separated the two germline ends. This CDR3 is built from 13 residues. The CDR3 DNA reads TGTGCCAGCAGCGTAGAAGTTGAAGATACGCAGTATTTT. It codes for CASSVEVEDTQYF.

This clone was seen only a few times. V gene TRBV14 combines with J gene TRBJ2-5; 13 bases agree with TRBD2. The CDR3 has 15 residues. Germline trimming cut 4 bases from V and 2 bases from J; bases unmatched to any gene: 1. CDR1 is SGHDN, CDR2 FVKESK, per germline. CDR3 amino acids: CASSRGLAGQETQYF. The CDR3 nucleotides are TGTGCCAGCAGCCGGGGACTAGCGGGGCAAGAGACCCAGTACTTC.

This clone was seen a handful of times. The chain links TRBV4-2 to TRBJ1-1; D not resolved. The CDR3 extends over 15 amino acids. CDR1 and CDR2 from the germline V gene are LGHNA and YNFKEQ. V lost 1 base to trimming and J lost 4 bases, with 13 bases between them. The CDR3 region has the DNA TGTGCCAGCAGCCAAGTGCGAGAGCCAGGCACTGAAGCTTTCTTT. It encodes CASSQVREPGTEAFF.

This clone appeared a few times. The V gene is TRBV18, the J gene TRBJ1-1; 10 bases line up with TRBD1. Germline loops: CDR1 KGHSH, CDR2 LQKENI. The CDR3 runs 13 residues. Trimming cost V 4 bases and J 4 bases; bases outside gene matches: 0. CDR3 sequence: CASSRTGGTEAFF. The CDR3 DNA reads TGTGCCAGCTCACGGACAGGGGGCACTGAAGCTTTCTTT.

The V and J genes are TRBV5-4 and TRBJ2-1; the D is unclear. V was clipped by 4 bases and J by 2 bases, with 13 bases between them. Germline loops: CDR1 SGHNT, CDR2 YYREEE (reference sequence). CDR3 size: 15 residues. The CDR3 here is CASSLDPAAYNEQFF. CDR3 sequence (DNA): TGTGCCAGCAGCCTGGACCCCGCGGCCTACAATGAGCAGTTCTTC.

The J gene is TRBJ2-1, the V gene TRBV6-6, with D hard to call. This CDR3 contains 14 residues. The ends were cut back, 6 bases at V and 5 bases at J, with 14 bases in the middle. Germline values: CDR1 MNHNY, CDR2 SVGAGI (reference sequence). The CDR3 bases are TGTGCCAGCAGCCAATTGTCAGATAACAATGAGCAGTTCTTC. It specifies CASSQLSDNNEQFF.

This clone was counted a few times. V is TRBV4-3 and J is TRBJ1-1; D might be TRBD1 (5 bases). From germline, CDR1 is LGHNA and CDR2 YSLEER. V shed 1 base and J shed 6 bases, with 12 bases lying between them. The CDR3 length is 14 residues. CDR3 sequence reads: CASSQGGTASEAFF. The CDR3 region has the DNA TGCGCCAGCAGCCAAGGCGGGACCGCCTCTGAAGCTTTCTTT.

This clone has only a few counts. The gene calls are TRBV7-3 and TRBJ2-6, with 7 bases lining up with TRBD1. The ends lost 2 bases at V and 2 bases at J; junction bases unmatched: 0. CDR1 is SGHTA and CDR2 is FQGTGA in the germline V gene. The CDR3 runs 15 residues. The CDR3 loop is CASSLQGAGANVLTF. CDR3 sequence (DNA): TGTGCCAGCAGCTTACAGGGGGCTGGGGCCAACGTCCTGACTTTC. Full variable domain (missing parts from reference TRBV7-3 and TRBJ2-6): GAGVSQTPSNKVTEKGKYVELRCDPISGHTALYWYRQSLGQGPEFLIYFQGTGAADDSGLPNDRFFAVRPEGSVSTLKIQRTERGDSAVYLCASSLQGAGANVLTFGAGSRLTVL.